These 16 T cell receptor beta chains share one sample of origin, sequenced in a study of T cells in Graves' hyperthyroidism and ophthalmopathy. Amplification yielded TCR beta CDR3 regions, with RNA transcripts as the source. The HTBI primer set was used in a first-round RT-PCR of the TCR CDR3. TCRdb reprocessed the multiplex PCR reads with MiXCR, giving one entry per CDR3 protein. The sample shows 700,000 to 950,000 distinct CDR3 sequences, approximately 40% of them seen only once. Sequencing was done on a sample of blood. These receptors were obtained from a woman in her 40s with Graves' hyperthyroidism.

CDR3 sequence (DNA): TGTGCCAGCAGCCAGAGGGGACAGGGCGAGCAGTACTTC. Protein: CASSQRGQGEQYF. The chain carries TRBV13 and TRBJ2-7; 9 nucleotides line up with TRBD1. Germline CDR1 and CDR2: PRHDT and FYEKMQ (reference sequence). There are 13 residues in the CDR3. The trim removed 5 bases at V and 6 bases at J, leaving 5 bases unmatched. The complete variable domain, with remaining parts taken from reference TRBV13 and TRBJ2-7, reads AAGVIQSPRHLIKEKRETATLKCYPIPRHDTVYWYQQGPGQDPQFLISFYEKMQSDKGSIPDRFSAQQFSDYHSELNMSSLELGDSALYFCASSQRGQGEQYFGPGTRLTVT.

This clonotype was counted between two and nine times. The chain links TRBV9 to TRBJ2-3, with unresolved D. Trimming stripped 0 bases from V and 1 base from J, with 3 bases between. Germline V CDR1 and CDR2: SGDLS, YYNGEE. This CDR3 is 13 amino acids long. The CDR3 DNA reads TGTGCCAGCAGCGTAGCGGGCACAGATACGCAGTATTTT. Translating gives CASSVAGTDTQYF.

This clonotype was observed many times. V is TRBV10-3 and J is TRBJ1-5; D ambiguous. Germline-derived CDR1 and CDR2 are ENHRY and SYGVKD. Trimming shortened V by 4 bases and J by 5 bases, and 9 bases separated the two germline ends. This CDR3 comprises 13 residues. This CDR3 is CAISGQSDQPQHF. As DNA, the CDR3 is TGTGCCATCAGTGGGCAGAGCGATCAGCCCCAGCATTTT.

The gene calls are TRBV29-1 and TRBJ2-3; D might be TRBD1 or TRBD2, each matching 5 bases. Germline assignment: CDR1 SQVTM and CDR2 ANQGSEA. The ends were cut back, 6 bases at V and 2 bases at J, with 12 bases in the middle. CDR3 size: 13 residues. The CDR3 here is CSVQGRLTDTQYF. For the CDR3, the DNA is TGCAGCGTCCAGGGACGGCTCACAGATACGCAGTATTTT.

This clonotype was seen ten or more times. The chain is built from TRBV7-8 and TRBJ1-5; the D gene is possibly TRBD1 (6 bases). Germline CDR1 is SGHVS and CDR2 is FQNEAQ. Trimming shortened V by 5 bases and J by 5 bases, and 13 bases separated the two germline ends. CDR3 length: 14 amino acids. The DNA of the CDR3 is TGTGCCAGCAGCCCAAACAGGGTACATCAGCCCCAGCATTTT. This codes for CASSPNRVHQPQHF. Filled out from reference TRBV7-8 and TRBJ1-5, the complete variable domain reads GAGVSQSPRYKVAKRGQDVALRCDPISGHVSLFWYQQALGQGPEFLTYFQNEAQLDKSGLPSDRFFAERPEGSVSTLKIQRTQQEDSAVYLCASSPNRVHQPQHFGDGTRLSIL.

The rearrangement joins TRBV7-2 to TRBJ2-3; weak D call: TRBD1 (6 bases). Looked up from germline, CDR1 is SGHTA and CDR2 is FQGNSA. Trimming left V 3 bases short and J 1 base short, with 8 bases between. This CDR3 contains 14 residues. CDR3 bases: TGTGCCAGCAGCTTTCACAGGGGCACAGATACGCAGTATTTT. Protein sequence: CASSFHRGTDTQYF.

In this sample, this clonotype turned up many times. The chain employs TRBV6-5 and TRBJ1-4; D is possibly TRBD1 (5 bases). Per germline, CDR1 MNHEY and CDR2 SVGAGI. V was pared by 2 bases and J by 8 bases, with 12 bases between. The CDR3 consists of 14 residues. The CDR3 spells CASSYGGGEEKLFF. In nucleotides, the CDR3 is TGTGCCAGCAGTTACGGGGGGGGGGAAGAAAAACTGTTTTTT.

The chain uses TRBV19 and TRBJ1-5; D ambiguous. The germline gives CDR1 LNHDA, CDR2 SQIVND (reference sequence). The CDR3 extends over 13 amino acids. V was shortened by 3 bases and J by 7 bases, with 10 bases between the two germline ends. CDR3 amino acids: CASSMQVRQPQHF. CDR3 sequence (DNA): TGTGCCAGTAGTATGCAGGTCCGGCAGCCCCAGCATTTT.

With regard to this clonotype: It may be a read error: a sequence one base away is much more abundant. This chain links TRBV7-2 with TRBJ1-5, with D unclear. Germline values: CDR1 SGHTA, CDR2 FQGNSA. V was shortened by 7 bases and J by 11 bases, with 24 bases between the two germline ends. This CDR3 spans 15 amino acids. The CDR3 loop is CASNPEVASGSSQHF. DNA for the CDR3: TGTGCCAGCAACCCGGAGGTGGCTTCGGGGTCGTCCCAGCATTTT.

The CDR3 DNA is TGTGCCATCAGTTACGAGTACGGGAGAAGCCTTGAAGCTTTCTTT. Residues: CAISYEYGRSLEAFF. This rearrangement joins TRBV10-3 to TRBJ1-1; D ambiguous. V gave up 5 bases and J gave up 7 bases, with 20 bases separating them. This CDR3 has 15 amino acids. Germline CDR1 is ENHRY and CDR2 is SYGVKD.

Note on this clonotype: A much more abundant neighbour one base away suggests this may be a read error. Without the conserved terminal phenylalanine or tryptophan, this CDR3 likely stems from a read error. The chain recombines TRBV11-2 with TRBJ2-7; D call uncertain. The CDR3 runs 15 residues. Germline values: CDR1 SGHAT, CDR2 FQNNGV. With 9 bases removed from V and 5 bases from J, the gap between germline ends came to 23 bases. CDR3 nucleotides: TGTGCCAGTAGTATAGACCCGGGTCGCATCGACGAGCAGTACCTC. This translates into CASSIDPGRIDEQYL.

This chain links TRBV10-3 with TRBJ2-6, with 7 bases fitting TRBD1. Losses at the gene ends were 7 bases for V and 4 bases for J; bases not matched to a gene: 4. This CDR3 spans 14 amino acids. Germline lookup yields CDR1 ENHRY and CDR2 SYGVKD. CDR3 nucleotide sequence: TGTGCCATCAACCCGGGACAGGGGGCCAACGTCCTGACTTTC. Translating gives CAINPGQGANVLTF.

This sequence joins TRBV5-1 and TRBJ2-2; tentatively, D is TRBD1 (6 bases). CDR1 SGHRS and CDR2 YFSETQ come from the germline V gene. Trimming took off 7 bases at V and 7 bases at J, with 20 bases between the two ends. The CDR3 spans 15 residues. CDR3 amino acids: CASHPSGQQFGELFF. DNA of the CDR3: TGCGCCAGCCACCCGTCCGGACAGCAATTCGGGGAGCTGTTTTTT.

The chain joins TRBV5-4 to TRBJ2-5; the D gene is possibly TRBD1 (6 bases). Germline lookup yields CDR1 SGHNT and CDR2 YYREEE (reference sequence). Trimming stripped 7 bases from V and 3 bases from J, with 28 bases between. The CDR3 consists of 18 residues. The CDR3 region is CASELDGGQTARKETQYF. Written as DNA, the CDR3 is TGTGCCAGCGAACTTGATGGAGGACAGACGGCCCGAAAAGAGACCCAGTACTTC. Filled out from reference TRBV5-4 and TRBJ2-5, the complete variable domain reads ETGVTQSPTHLIKTRGQQVTLRCSSQSGHNTVSWYQQALGQGPQFIFQYYREEENGRGNFPPRFSGLQFPNYSSELNVNALELDDSALYLCASELDGGQTARKETQYFGPGTRLLVL.

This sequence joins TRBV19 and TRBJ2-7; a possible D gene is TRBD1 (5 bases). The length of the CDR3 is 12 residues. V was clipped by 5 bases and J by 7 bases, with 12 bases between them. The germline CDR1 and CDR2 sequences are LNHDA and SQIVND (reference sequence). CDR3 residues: CASSDRQWEQYF. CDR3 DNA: TGTGCCAGTAGTGACAGACAGTGGGAGCAGTACTTC.

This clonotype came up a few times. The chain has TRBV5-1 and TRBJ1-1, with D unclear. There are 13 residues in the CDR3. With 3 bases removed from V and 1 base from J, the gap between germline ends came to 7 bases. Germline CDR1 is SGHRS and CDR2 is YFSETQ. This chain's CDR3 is CASSWEANTEAFF. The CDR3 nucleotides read TGCGCCAGCAGCTGGGAGGCGAACACTGAAGCTTTCTTT.